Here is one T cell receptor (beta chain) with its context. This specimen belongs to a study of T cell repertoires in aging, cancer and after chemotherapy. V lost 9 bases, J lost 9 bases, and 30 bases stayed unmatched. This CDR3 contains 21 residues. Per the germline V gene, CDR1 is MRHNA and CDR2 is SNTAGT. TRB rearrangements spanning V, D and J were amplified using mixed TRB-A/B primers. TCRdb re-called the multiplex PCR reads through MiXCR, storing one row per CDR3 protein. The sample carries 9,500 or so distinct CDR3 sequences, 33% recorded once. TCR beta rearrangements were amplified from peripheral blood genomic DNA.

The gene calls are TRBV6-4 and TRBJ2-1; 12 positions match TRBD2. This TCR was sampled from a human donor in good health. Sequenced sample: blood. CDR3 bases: TGTGCCAGGCACCGAGCGACTATTCTAGCGGGGGGGCCAGTTTACGGCGGTGAGCAGTTCTTC. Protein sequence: CARHRATILAGGPVYGGEQFF.